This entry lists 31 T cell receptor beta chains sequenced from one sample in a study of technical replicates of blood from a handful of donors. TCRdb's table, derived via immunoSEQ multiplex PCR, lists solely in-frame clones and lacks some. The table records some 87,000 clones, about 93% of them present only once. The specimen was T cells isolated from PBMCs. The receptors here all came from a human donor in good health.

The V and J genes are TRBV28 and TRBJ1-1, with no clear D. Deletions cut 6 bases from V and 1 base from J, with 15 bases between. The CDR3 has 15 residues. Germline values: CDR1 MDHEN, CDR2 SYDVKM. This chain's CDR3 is CASRPLVRSNTEAFF. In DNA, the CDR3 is TGTGCCAGCAGACCGCTAGTCCGGTCGAACACTGAAGCTTTCTTT.

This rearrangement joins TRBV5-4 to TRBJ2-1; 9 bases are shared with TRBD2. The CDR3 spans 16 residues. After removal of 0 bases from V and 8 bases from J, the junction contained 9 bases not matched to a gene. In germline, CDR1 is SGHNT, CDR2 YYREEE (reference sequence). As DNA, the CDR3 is TGTGCCAGCAGCTTGGGTCTAGCGGGACCTAGGGATGAGCAGTTCTTC. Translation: CASSLGLAGPRDEQFF.

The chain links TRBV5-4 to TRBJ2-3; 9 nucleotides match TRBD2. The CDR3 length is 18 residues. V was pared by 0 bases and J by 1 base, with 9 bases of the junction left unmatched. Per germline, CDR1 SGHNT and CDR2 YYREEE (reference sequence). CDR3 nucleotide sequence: TGTGCCAGCAGCTTGGCTCTAGCGGGAAGGATCGGCACAGATACGCAGTATTTT. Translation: CASSLALAGRIGTDTQYF.

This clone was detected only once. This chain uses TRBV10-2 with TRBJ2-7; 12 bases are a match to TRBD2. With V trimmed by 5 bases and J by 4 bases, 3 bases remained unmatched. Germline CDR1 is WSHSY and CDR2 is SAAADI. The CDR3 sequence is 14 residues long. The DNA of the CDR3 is TGCGCCAGCAGTAGGACTAGCGGGGTTTACGAGCAGTACTTC. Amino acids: CASSRTSGVYEQYF.

Here the CDR3 DNA reads TGTGCCAGCAGCCAAGAGTCCAGGTTTTATAGTGAAAAACTGTTTTTT. This codes for CASSQESRFYSEKLFF. The chain has TRBV14 and TRBJ1-4, with D hard to call. V gave up 0 bases and J gave up 7 bases, with 15 bases separating them. Germline assignment: CDR1 SGHDN and CDR2 FVKESK. The CDR3 covers 16 residues.

In DNA, the CDR3 is TGTGCCAGCAGCTCACACAGGGAAGCTTTCTTT. It specifies CASSSHREAFF. This chain links TRBV9 with TRBJ1-1; perhaps TRBD1 as D (5 bases). In germline, CDR1 is SGDLS, CDR2 YYNGEE. The CDR3 has 11 amino acids. V was cut by 4 bases and J by 8 bases, with 9 bases left in between.

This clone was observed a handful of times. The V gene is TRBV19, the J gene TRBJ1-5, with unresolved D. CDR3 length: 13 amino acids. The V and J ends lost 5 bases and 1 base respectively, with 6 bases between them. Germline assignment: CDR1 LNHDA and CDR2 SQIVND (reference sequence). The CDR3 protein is CASSPLSNQPQHF. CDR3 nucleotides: TGTGCCAGTAGTCCCCTCAGCAATCAGCCCCAGCATTTT.

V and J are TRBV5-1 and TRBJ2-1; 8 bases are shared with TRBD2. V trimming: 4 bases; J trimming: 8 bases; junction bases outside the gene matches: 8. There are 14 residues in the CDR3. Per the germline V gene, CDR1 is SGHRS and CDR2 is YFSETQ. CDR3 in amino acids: CASSPSGGPDEQFF. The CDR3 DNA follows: TGCGCCAGCAGCCCCAGCGGGGGACCAGATGAGCAGTTCTTC.

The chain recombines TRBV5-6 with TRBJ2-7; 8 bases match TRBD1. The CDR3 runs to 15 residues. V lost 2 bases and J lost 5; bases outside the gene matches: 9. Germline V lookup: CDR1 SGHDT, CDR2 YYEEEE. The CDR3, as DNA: TGTGCCAGCAGCTTTCGTCAGGGGGCTACCAACGAGCAGTACTTC. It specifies CASSFRQGATNEQYF.

In nucleotides, the CDR3 is TGTGCCAGCAGCTTACAGGGAGGGTACACTGAAGCTTTCTTT. Its protein is CASSLQGGYTEAFF. The chain carries TRBV11-2 and TRBJ1-1; tentative D call: TRBD1 (5 bases). Trimming removed 2 bases at V and 3 bases at J, with 10 bases between. The CDR3 sequence is 14 residues long. The germline CDR1 and CDR2 sequences are SGHAT and FQNNGV.

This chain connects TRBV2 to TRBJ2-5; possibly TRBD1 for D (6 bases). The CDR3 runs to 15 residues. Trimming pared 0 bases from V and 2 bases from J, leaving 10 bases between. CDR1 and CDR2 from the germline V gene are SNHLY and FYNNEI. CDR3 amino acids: CASSEAPRGQETQYF. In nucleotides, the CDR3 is TGTGCCAGCAGTGAAGCGCCCAGGGGACAAGAGACCCAGTACTTC. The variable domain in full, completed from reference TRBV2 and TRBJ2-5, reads EPEVTQTPSHQVTQMGQEVILRCVPISNHLYFYWYRQILGQKVEFLVSFYNNEISEKSEIFDDQFSVERPDGSNFTLKIRSTKLEDSAMYFCASSEAPRGQETQYFGPGTRLLVL.

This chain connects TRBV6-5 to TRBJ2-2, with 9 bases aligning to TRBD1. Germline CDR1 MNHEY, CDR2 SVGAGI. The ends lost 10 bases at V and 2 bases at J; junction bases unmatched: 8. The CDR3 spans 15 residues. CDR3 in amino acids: CATRLQGANTGELFF. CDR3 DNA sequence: TGTGCCACTCGATTACAGGGGGCTAACACCGGGGAGCTGTTTTTT.

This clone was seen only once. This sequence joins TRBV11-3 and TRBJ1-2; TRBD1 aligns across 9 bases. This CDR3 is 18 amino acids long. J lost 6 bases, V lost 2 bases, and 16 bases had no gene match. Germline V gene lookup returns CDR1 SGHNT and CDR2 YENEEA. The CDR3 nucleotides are TGTGCCAGCAGCTTACTAGCGTCGTACCGGGACAGGGATAATGGCTACACCTTC. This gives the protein CASSLLASYRDRDNGYTF.

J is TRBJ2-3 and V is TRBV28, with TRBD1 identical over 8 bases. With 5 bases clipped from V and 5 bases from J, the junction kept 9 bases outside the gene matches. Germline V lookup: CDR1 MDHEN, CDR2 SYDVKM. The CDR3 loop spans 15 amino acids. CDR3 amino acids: CASSPRGQVEDTQYF. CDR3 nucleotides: TGTGCCAGCAGTCCGAGGGGACAGGTTGAAGATACGCAGTATTTT.

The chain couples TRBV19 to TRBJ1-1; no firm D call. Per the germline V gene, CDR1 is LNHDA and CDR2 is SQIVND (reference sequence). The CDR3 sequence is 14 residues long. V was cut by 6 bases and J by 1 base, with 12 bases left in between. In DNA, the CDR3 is TGTGCCAGTAGGAGTCCACCGGGGAACACTGAAGCTTTCTTT. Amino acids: CASRSPPGNTEAFF.

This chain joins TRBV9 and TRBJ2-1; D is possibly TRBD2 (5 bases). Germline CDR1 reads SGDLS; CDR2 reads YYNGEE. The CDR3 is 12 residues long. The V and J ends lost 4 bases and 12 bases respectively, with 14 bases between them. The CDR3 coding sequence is TGTGCCAGCAGCTCCGAAGTGGGAGTGCAGTTCTTC. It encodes CASSSEVGVQFF.

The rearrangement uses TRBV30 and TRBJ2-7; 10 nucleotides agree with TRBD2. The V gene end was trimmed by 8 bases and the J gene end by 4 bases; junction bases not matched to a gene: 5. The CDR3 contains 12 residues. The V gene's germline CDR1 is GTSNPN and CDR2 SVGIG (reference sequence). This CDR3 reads CARAGGPYEQYF. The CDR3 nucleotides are TGTGCCCGAGCGGGAGGGCCTTACGAGCAGTACTTC.

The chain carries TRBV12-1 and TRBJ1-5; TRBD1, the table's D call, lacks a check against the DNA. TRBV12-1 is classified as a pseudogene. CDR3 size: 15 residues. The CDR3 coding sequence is TGTGCCAGCAGCTTTGCGCTTGGGCTCAATCAGCCCCAGCATTTT. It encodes CASSFALGLNQPQHF.

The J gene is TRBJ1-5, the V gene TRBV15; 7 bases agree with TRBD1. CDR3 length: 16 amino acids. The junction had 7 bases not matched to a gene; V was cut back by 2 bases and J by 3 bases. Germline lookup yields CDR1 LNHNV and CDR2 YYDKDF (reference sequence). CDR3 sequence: CATSRRGGTVNQPQHF. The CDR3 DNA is TGTGCCACCAGCAGACGAGGTGGGACAGTCAATCAGCCCCAGCATTTT.

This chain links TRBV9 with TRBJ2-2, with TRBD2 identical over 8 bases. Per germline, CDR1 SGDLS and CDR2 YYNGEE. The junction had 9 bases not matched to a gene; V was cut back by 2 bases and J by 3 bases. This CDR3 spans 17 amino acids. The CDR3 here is CASSVPAGLAHTGELFF. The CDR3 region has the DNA TGTGCCAGCAGCGTTCCGGCCGGACTAGCCCACACCGGGGAGCTGTTTTTT.

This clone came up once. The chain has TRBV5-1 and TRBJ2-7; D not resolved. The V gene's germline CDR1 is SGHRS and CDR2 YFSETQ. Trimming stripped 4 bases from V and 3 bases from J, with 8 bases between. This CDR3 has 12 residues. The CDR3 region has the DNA TGCGCCAGCAGCCAACGAGACTACGAGCAGTACTTC. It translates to CASSQRDYEQYF.

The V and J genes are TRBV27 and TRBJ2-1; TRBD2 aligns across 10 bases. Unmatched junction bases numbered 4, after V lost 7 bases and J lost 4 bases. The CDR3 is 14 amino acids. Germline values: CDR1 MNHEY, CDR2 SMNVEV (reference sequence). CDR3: CASNKRGGYNEQFF. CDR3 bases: TGTGCCAGCAATAAGCGGGGGGGTTACAATGAGCAGTTCTTC.

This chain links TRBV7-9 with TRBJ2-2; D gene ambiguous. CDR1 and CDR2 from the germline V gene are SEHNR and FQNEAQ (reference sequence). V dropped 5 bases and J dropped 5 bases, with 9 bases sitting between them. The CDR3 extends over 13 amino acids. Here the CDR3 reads CASSLQWTGELFF. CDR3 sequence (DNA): TGTGCCAGCAGCCTCCAGTGGACCGGGGAGCTGTTTTTT.

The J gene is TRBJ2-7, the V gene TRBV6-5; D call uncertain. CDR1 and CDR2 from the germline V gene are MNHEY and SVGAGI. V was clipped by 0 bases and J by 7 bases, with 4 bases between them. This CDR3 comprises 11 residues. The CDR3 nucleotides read TGTGCCAGCAGTTACTCGAGAGAGCAGTACTTC. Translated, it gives CASSYSREQYF.

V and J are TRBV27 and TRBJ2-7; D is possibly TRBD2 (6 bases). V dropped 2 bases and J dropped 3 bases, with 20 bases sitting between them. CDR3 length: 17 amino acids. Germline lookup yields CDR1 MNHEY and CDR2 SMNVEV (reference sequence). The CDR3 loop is CASSLKWGGVDVYEQYF. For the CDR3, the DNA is TGTGCCAGCAGTTTAAAGTGGGGCGGGGTAGATGTCTACGAGCAGTACTTC.

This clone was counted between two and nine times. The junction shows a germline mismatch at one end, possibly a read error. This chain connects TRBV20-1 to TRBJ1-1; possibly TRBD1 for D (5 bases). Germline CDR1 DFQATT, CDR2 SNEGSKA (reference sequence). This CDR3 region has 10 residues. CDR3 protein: CSAKDTQAFF. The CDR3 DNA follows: TGCAGTGCCAAGGACACTCAAGCTTTCTTT.

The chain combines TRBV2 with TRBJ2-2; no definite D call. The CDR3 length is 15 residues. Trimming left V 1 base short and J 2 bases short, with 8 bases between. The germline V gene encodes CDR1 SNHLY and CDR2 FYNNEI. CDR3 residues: CASSEVQENTGELFF. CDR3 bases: TGTGCCAGCAGTGAAGTTCAGGAAAACACCGGGGAGCTGTTTTTT. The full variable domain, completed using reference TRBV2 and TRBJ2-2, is EPEVTQTPSHQVTQMGQEVILRCVPISNHLYFYWYRQILGQKVEFLVSFYNNEISEKSEIFDDQFSVERPDGSNFTLKIRSTKLEDSAMYFCASSEVQENTGELFFGEGSRLTVL.

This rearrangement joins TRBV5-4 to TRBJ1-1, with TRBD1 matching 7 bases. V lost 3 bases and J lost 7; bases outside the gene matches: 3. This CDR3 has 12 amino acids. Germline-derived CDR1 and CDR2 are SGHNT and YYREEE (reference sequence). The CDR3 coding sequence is TGTGCCAGCAGCTCTCGGGACAGTGAAGCTTTCTTT. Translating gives CASSSRDSEAFF.

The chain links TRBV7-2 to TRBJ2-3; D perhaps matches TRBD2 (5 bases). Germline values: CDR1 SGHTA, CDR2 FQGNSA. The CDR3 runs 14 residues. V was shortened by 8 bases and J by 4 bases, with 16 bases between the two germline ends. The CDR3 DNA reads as TGTGCCAGCGATTCGAGGGAGTACCCAGATACGCAGTATTTT. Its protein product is CASDSREYPDTQYF.

CDR3 region: CASSLHGKKTQYF. The CDR3 DNA reads as TGTGCCAGCAGCTTACACGGGAAAAAGACCCAGTACTTC. The rearrangement uses TRBV11-2 and TRBJ2-5, with D perhaps matching TRBD2 (5 bases). CDR1 is SGHAT and CDR2 is FQNNGV in the germline V gene. Trimming removed 2 bases at V and 6 bases at J, with 10 bases between. The CDR3 extends over 13 amino acids.

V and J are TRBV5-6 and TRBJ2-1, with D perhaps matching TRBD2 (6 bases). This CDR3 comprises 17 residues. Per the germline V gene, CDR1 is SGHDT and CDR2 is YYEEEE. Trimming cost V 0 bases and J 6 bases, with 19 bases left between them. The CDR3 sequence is CASSLAFSGEVGNEQFF. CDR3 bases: TGTGCCAGCAGCTTGGCCTTCTCGGGAGAGGTTGGCAATGAGCAGTTCTTC. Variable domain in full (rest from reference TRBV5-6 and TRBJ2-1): DAGVTQSPTHLIKTRGQQVTLRCSPKSGHDTVSWYQQALGQGPQFIFQYYEEEERQRGNFPDRFSGHQFPNYSSELNVNALLLGDSALYLCASSLAFSGEVGNEQFFGPGTRLTVL.